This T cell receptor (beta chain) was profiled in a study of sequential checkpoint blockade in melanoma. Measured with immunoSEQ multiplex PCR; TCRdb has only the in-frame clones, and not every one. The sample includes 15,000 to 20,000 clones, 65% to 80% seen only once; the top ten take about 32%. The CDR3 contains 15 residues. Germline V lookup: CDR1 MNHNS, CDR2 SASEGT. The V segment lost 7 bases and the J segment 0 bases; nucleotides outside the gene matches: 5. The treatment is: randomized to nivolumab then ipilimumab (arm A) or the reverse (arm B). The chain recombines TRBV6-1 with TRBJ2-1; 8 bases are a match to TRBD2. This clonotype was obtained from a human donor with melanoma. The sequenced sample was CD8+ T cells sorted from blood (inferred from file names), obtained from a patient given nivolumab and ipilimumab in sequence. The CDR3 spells CASITSGPSYNEQFF. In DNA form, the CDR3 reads TGTGCCAGCATCACTAGCGGACCCTCCTACAATGAGCAGTTCTTC.